Listed below are T cell receptor beta chains from one sample, sequenced in a study of blood T cell repertoires in COVID-19. This table comes from immunoSEQ multiplex PCR, and its TCRdb copy is limited to in-frame clones, with some not included. The data hold hundreds of thousands of clones, with 80% to 85% observed a single time. The sequenced sample consisted of peripheral blood. These TCRs come from a man aged 40-49 years with acute or convalescent COVID-19. Both conserved end residues are part of each CDR3. A D gene is named only where the DNA matches it firmly. Rows give clone size only sometimes, using once, few, many, or a class for an expanded clone.

j_call: TRBJ1-3
d_call: TRBD1
v_call: TRBV29-1
clone_size: -
cdr3_length: 15
cdr3_nt: TGCAGCGTTGTGCACTCCAGGGGGCCTGGAAACACCATATATTTT
cdr3_aa: CSVVHSRGPGNTIYF

j_call: TRBJ2-7
d_call: TRBD1
v_call: TRBV6-2/TRBV6-3
clone_size: -
cdr3_length: 14
cdr3_nt: TGTGCCAGCAGTTACGGGACAGGAATGGACGAGCAGTACTTC
cdr3_aa: CASSYGTGMDEQYF

j_call: TRBJ1-5
d_call: -
v_call: TRBV7-2
clone_size: -
cdr3_length: 13
cdr3_nt: TGTGCCAGCAGCTTATCGGGTGCTCAGCCCCAGCATTTT
cdr3_aa: CASSLSGAQPQHF

j_call: TRBJ1-1
d_call: -
v_call: TRBV7-9
clone_size: -
cdr3_length: 16
cdr3_nt: TGTGCCAGCAGCCCCTCCCTTAAATTGGCGAACACTGAAGCTTTCTTT
cdr3_aa: CASSPSLKLANTEAFF

j_call: TRBJ1-6
d_call: TRBD1
v_call: TRBV7-2
clone_size: -
cdr3_length: 17
cdr3_nt: TGTGCCAGCAGCTTATTCCGCGTCGGGACAGGGGACTCACCCCTCCACTTT
cdr3_aa: CASSLFRVGTGDSPLHF

j_call: TRBJ2-1
d_call: TRBD2
v_call: TRBV5-1
clone_size: -
cdr3_length: 15
cdr3_nt: TGCGCCAGCAGCCAGGGACTAGCGGGACTCAATGAGCAGTTCTTC
cdr3_aa: CASSQGLAGLNEQFF

j_call: TRBJ2-1
d_call: TRBD2
v_call: TRBV10-3
clone_size: -
cdr3_length: 16
cdr3_nt: TGTGCCACCTCGCCTAGCGGGAGGGCCCAGGATAATGAGCAGTTCTTC
cdr3_aa: CATSPSGRAQDNEQFF

j_call: TRBJ1-2
d_call: -
v_call: TRBV30
clone_size: once
cdr3_length: 13
cdr3_nt: TGTGCCTGGAGAGGAAGGGGCATCGGGGGCTACACCTTC
cdr3_aa: CAWRGRGIGGYTF

j_call: TRBJ1-5
d_call: TRBD1
v_call: TRBV18
clone_size: -
cdr3_length: 16
cdr3_nt: TGTGCCAGCTCCCACGGGACAGGGGGTGGCAATCAGCCCCAGCATTTT
cdr3_aa: CASSHGTGGGNQPQHF

j_call: TRBJ2-5
d_call: -
v_call: TRBV6-2/TRBV6-3
clone_size: -
cdr3_length: 16
cdr3_nt: TGTGCCAGCAGTTACGGGGTAGCGGAACGAAAAGAGACCCAGTACTTC
cdr3_aa: CASSYGVAERKETQYF

j_call: TRBJ2-7
d_call: TRBD2
v_call: TRBV5-6
clone_size: -
cdr3_length: 13
cdr3_nt: TGTGCCAGCAGCCCTAGCGGGAGGGGGGAGCAGTACTTC
cdr3_aa: CASSPSGRGEQYF

j_call: TRBJ2-3
d_call: TRBD1
v_call: TRBV3-1/TRBV3-2
clone_size: -
cdr3_length: 15
cdr3_nt: TGTGCCAGCAGCCCCGACAGGGGAGGCCCAGATACGCAGTATTTT
cdr3_aa: CASSPDRGGPDTQYF

j_call: TRBJ1-1
d_call: TRBD1
v_call: TRBV6-2/TRBV6-3
clone_size: -
cdr3_length: 15
cdr3_nt: TGTGCCAGCAGTTACCGGGGACAGGGGGGAACTGAAGCTTTCTTT
cdr3_aa: CASSYRGQGGTEAFF

j_call: TRBJ1-2
d_call: -
v_call: TRBV5-1
clone_size: few
cdr3_length: 12
cdr3_nt: TGCGCCAGCAGCTTAAGAGGAGACGGCTACACCTTC
cdr3_aa: CASSLRGDGYTF

j_call: TRBJ2-7
d_call: -
v_call: TRBV4-1
clone_size: -
cdr3_length: 19
cdr3_nt: TGCGCCAGCAGCCAAGATACCTACACTTATAGGGAGGACTCCTACGAGCAGTACTTC
cdr3_aa: CASSQDTYTYREDSYEQYF

j_call: TRBJ2-2
d_call: -
v_call: TRBV4-1
clone_size: once
cdr3_length: 16
cdr3_nt: TGCGCCAGCAGCCAGGCTCAGGGGTCCAACACCGGGGAGCTGTTTTTT
cdr3_aa: CASSQAQGSNTGELFF

j_call: TRBJ1-2
d_call: -
v_call: TRBV6-5
clone_size: -
cdr3_length: 12
cdr3_nt: TGTGCCAGCAGCCACTTAGACTATGGCTACACCTTC
cdr3_aa: CASSHLDYGYTF

j_call: TRBJ1-4
d_call: TRBD1
v_call: TRBV6-1
clone_size: -
cdr3_length: 14
cdr3_nt: TGTGCCAGCAGTGAGGACAGGGCTAATGAAAAACTGTTTTTT
cdr3_aa: CASSEDRANEKLFF

j_call: TRBJ1-1
d_call: -
v_call: TRBV13
clone_size: -
cdr3_length: 16
cdr3_nt: TGTGCCAGCAGCTTTAGCGGGGCATGGCTTAACACTGAAGCTTTCTTT
cdr3_aa: CASSFSGAWLNTEAFF

j_call: TRBJ2-1
d_call: TRBD2
v_call: TRBV5-1
clone_size: -
cdr3_length: 15
cdr3_nt: TGCGCCAGCAGCAGACTAGCGCAGTCCTACAATGAGCAGTTCTTC
cdr3_aa: CASSRLAQSYNEQFF

j_call: TRBJ2-2
d_call: -
v_call: TRBV27
clone_size: -
cdr3_length: 19
cdr3_nt: TGTGCCAGCAGCTCGACGCGGCTCGTCTGGGGGCGACTGACCGGGGAGCTGTTTTTT
cdr3_aa: CASSSTRLVWGRLTGELFF

j_call: TRBJ2-3
d_call: TRBD2
v_call: TRBV6-6
clone_size: -
cdr3_length: 19
cdr3_nt: TGTGCCAGCAGTCGGCCCGGGACTAGCGGGAGAGGAGCCACAGATACGCAGTATTTT
cdr3_aa: CASSRPGTSGRGATDTQYF

j_call: TRBJ1-1
d_call: -
v_call: TRBV12-5
clone_size: -
cdr3_length: 18
cdr3_nt: TGTGCTAGTGCGTTTAAAATCGATAAGCGCTCTATGAACACTGAAGCTTTCTTT
cdr3_aa: CASAFKIDKRSMNTEAFF

j_call: TRBJ1-5
d_call: -
v_call: TRBV5-8
clone_size: -
cdr3_length: 15
cdr3_nt: TGTGCCAGCAGCCCAGCGGGACGGAGCAATCAGCCCCAGCATTTT
cdr3_aa: CASSPAGRSNQPQHF

j_call: TRBJ2-7
d_call: TRBD2
v_call: TRBV27
clone_size: -
cdr3_length: 13
cdr3_nt: TGTGCCAGCAGTTCCCGGGGGGTCTACGAGCAGTACTTC
cdr3_aa: CASSSRGVYEQYF

j_call: TRBJ2-3
d_call: -
v_call: TRBV11-1
clone_size: -
cdr3_length: 15
cdr3_nt: TGTGCCAGCAGCTTACTAGCCACCCCTTCCGATACGCAGTATTTT
cdr3_aa: CASSLLATPSDTQYF

j_call: TRBJ2-7
d_call: TRBD1
v_call: TRBV18
clone_size: once
cdr3_length: 14
cdr3_nt: TGTGCCAGCTCACCAGGGACAGAGACCTACGAGCAGTACTTC
cdr3_aa: CASSPGTETYEQYF

j_call: TRBJ1-6
d_call: -
v_call: TRBV18
clone_size: -
cdr3_length: 12
cdr3_nt: TGTGCCAGCTCGTATTATAATTCACCCCTCCACTTT
cdr3_aa: CASSYYNSPLHF

j_call: TRBJ1-3
d_call: -
v_call: TRBV12-3/TRBV12-4
clone_size: -
cdr3_length: 13
cdr3_nt: TGTGCCAGCATGGGCAGCTCTGGAAACACCATATATTTT
cdr3_aa: CASMGSSGNTIYF

j_call: TRBJ1-5
d_call: -
v_call: TRBV19
clone_size: -
cdr3_length: 16
cdr3_nt: TGTGCCAGTTCCACTCTGACAGGTAACAGCAATCAGCCCCAGCATTTT
cdr3_aa: CASSTLTGNSNQPQHF